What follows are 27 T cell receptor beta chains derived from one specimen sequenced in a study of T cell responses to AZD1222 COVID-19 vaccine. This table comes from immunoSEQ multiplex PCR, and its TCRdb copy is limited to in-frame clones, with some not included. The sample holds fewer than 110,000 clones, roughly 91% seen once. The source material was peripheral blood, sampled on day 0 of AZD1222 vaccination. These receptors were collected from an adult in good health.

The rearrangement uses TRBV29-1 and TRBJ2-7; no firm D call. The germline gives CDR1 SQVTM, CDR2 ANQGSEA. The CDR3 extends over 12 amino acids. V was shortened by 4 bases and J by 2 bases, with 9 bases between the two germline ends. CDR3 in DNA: TGCAGCGTTGCGGATGAACCCTACGAGCAGTACTTC. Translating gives CSVADEPYEQYF.

The CDR3 DNA reads as TGTGCCAGCAGTGGGGGCGAGGGGTTACCCCAGCATTTT. Protein sequence: CASSGGEGLPQHF. The genes are TRBV2 and TRBJ1-5, with D possibly being TRBD1 (5 bases). The CDR3 is 13 residues long. Looked up from germline, CDR1 is SNHLY and CDR2 is FYNNEI. Trimming removed 4 bases from V and 10 bases from J, with 14 bases in between.

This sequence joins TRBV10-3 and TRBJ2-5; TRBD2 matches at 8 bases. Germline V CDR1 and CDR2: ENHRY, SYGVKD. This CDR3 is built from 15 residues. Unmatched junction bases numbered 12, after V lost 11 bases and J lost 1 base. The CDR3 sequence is CAFITGLGLQETQYF. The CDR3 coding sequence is TGTGCCTTCATCACGGGACTAGGGCTCCAAGAGACCCAGTACTTC.

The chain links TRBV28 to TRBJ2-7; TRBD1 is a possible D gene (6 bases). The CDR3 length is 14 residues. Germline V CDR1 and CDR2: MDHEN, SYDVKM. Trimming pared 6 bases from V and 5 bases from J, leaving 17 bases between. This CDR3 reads CASSARGGRDEQYF. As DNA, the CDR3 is TGTGCCAGCAGCGCCAGGGGCGGCCGGGACGAGCAGTACTTC.

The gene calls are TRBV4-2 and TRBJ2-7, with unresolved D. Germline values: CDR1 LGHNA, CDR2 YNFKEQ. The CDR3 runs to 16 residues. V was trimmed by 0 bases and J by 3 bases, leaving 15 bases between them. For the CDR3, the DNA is TGTGCCAGCAGCCAAGAGGCTACTTCCCCAATCTACGAGCAGTACTTC. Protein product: CASSQEATSPIYEQYF.

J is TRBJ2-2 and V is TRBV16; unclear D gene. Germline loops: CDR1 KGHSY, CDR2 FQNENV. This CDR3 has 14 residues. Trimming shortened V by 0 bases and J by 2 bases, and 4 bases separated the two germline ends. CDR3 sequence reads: CASSQSRNTGELFF. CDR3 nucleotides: TGTGCCAGCAGCCAATCTAGAAACACCGGGGAGCTGTTTTTT.

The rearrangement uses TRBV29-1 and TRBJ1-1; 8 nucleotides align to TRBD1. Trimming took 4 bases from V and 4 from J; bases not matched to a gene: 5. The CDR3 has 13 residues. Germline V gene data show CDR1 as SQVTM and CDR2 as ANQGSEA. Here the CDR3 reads CSVGTGLITEAFF. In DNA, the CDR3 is TGCAGCGTTGGGACAGGGTTGATCACTGAAGCTTTCTTT.

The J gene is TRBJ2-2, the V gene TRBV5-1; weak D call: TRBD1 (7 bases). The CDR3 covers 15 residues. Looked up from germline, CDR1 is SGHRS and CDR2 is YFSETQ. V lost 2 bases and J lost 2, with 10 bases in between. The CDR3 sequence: CASSFQGGNTGELFF. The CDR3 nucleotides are TGCGCCAGCAGCTTTCAGGGGGGAAACACCGGGGAGCTGTTTTTT.

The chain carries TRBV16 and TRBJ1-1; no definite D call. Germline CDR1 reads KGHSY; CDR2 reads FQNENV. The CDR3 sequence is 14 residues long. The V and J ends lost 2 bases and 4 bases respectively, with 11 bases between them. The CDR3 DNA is TGTGCCAGCAGCCAACGGGCGATCGGCACTGAAGCTTTCTTT. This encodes CASSQRAIGTEAFF. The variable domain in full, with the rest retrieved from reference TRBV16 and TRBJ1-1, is GEEVAQTPKHLVRGEGQKAKLYCAPIKGHSYVFWYQQVLKNEFKFLISFQNENVFDETGMPKERFSAKCLPNSPCSLEIQATKLEDSAVYFCASSQRAIGTEAFFGQGTRLTVV.

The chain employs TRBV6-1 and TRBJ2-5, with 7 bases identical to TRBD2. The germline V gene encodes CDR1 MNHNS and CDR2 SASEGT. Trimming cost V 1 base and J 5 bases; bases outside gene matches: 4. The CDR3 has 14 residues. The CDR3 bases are TGTGCCAGCAGTGAAGTCAGACTAGCCGAGACCCAGTACTTC. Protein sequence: CASSEVRLAETQYF.

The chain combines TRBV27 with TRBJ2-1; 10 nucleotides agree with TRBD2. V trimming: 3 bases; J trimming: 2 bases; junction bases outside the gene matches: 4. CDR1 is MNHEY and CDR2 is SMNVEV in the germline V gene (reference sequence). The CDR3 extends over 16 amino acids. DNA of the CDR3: TGTGCCAGCAGTTTGCTAGCGGGAGACCCCTACAATGAGCAGTTCTTC. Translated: CASSLLAGDPYNEQFF.

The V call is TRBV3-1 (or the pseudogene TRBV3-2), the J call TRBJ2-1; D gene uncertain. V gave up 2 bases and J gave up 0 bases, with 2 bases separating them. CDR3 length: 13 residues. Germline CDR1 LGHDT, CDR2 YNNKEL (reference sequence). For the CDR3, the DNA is TGTGCCAGCAGCCAAACCTCCTACAATGAGCAGTTCTTC. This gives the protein CASSQTSYNEQFF.

This CDR3 reads CASSLFSGNAKKLFF. CDR3 DNA sequence: TGCGCCAGCAGCTTGTTTAGCGGGAACGCGAAGAAACTGTTTTTT. V usage is TRBV5-1 and J usage is TRBJ1-4; D gene unclear. Germline CDR1 reads SGHRS; CDR2 reads YFSETQ. CDR3 size: 15 residues. V was pared by 1 base and J by 11 bases, with 18 bases between. The whole variable domain, remainder taken from reference TRBV5-1 and TRBJ1-4, is KAGVTQTPRYLIKTRGQQVTLSCSPISGHRSVSWYQQTPGQGLQFLFEYFSETQRNKGNFPGRFSGRQFSNSRSEMNVSTLELGDSALYLCASSLFSGNAKKLFFGSGTQLSVL.

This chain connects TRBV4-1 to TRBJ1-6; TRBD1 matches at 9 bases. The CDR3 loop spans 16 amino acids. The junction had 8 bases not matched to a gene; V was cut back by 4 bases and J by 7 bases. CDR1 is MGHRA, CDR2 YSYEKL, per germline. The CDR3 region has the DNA TGCGCCAGCAGCCGGGTGCACGGGACAGGGAATTCACCCCTCCACTTT. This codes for CASSRVHGTGNSPLHF.

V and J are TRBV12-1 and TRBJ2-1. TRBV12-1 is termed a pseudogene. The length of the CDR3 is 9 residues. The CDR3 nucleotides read TGTGCCAACTACAATGAGCAGTTCTTC. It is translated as CANYNEQFF.

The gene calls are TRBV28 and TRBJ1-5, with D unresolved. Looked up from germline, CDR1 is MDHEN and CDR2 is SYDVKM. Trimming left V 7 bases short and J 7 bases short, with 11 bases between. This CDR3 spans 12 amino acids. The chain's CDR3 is CASTRFAQPQHF. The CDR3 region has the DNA TGTGCCAGCACCCGATTCGCCCAGCCCCAGCATTTT.

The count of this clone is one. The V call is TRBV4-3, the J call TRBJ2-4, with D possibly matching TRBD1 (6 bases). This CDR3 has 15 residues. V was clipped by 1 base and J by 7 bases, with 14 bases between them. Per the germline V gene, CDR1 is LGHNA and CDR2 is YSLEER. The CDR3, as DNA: TGCGCCAGCAGCCAAGTAAGGGGGAGCAGCAACATTCAGTACTTC. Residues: CASSQVRGSSNIQYF.

The CDR3 DNA follows: TGTGCCAGCAGCTCGCGGGATCTTAAAGCTTTCTTT. Protein: CASSSRDLKAFF. This rearrangement joins TRBV5-4 to TRBJ1-1; D gene ambiguous. V gave up 3 bases and J gave up 9 bases, with 12 bases separating them. The germline CDR1 and CDR2 sequences are SGHNT and YYREEE (reference sequence). CDR3 size: 12 residues. Full variable domain (rest looked up from reference TRBV5-4 and TRBJ1-1): ETGVTQSPTHLIKTRGQQVTLRCSSQSGHNTVSWYQQALGQGPQFIFQYYREEENGRGNFPPRFSGLQFPNYSSELNVNALELDDSALYLCASSSRDLKAFFGQGTRLTVV.

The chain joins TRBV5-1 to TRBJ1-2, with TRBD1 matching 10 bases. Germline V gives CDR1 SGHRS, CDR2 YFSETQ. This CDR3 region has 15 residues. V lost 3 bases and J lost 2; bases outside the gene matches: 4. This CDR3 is CASSWGQGLNYGYTF. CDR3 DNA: TGCGCCAGCAGCTGGGGACAGGGGCTAAACTATGGCTACACCTTC.

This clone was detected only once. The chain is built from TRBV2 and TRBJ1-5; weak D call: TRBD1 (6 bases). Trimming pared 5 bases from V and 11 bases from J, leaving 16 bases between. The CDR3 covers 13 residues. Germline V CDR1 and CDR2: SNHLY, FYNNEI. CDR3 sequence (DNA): TGTGCCAGCAGTTTTTTACAGGGTCAAGCCCAGCATTTT. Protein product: CASSFLQGQAQHF.

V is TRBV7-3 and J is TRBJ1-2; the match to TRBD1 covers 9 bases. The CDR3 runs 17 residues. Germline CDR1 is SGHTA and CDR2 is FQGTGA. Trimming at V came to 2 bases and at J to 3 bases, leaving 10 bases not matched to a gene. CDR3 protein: CASSLHGQGKVDYGYTF. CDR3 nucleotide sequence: TGTGCCAGCAGCTTACATGGACAGGGGAAAGTAGACTATGGCTACACCTTC. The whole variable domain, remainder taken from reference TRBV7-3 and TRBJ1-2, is GAGVSQTPSNKVTEKGKYVELRCDPISGHTALYWYRQSLGQGPEFLIYFQGTGAADDSGLPNDRFFAVRPEGSVSTLKIQRTERGDSAVYLCASSLHGQGKVDYGYTFGSGTRLTVV.

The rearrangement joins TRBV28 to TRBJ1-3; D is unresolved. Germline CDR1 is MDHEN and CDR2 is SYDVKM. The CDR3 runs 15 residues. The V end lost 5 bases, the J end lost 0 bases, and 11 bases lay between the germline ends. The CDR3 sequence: CASSTPSFSGNTIYF. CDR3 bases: TGTGCCAGCAGTACACCCTCGTTCTCTGGAAACACCATATATTTT. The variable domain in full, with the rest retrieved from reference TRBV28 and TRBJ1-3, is DVKVTQSSRYLVKRTGEKVFLECVQDMDHENMFWYRQDPGLGLRLIYFSYDVKMKEKGDIPEGYSVSREKKERFSLILESASTNQTSMYLCASSTPSFSGNTIYFGEGSWLTVV.

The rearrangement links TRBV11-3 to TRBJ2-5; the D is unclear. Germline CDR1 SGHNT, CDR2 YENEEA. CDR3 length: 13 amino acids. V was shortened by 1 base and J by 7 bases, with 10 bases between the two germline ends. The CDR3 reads CASSLAGARTQYF. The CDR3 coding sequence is TGTGCCAGCAGCTTAGCGGGCGCCCGGACCCAGTACTTC. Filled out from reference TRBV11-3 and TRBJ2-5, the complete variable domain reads EAGVVQSPRYKIIEKKQPVAFWCNPISGHNTLYWYLQNLGQGPELLIRYENEEAVDDSQLPKDRFSAERLKGVDSTLKIQPAELGDSAVYLCASSLAGARTQYFGPGTRLLVL.

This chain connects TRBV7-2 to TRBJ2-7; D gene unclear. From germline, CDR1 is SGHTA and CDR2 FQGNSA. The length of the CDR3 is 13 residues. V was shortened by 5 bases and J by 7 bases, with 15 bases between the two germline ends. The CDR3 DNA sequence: TGTGCCAGCAGCCTCCAAGGGTTGGGAGAGCAGTACTTC. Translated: CASSLQGLGEQYF.

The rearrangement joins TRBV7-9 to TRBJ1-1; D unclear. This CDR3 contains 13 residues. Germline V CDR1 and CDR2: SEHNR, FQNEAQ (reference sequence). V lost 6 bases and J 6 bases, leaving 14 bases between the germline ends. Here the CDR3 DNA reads TGTGCCAGCAGAGAGAACAGTATTGCTGAAGCTTTCTTT. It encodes CASRENSIAEAFF.

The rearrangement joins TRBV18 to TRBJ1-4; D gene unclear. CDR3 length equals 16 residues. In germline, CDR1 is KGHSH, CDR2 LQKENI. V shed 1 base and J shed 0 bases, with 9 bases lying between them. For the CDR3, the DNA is TGTGCCAGCTCACCACAGGGTGGGGCAACTAATGAAAAACTGTTTTTT. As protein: CASSPQGGATNEKLFF.

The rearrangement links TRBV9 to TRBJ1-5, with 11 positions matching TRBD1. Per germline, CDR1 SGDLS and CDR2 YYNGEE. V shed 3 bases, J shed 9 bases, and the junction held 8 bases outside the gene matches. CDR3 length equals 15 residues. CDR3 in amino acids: CASSEGQGGFWPQHF. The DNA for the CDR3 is TGTGCCAGCAGCGAGGGACAGGGGGGCTTTTGGCCCCAGCATTTT.